The present T cell receptor beta chain was sequenced within a study of OX40 agonist ivuxolimab in advanced cancers. Study-level information: Ivuxolimab is a fully human IgG2 antibody that activates OX40 (CD134). At 65% to 85% male, the cohort had a mean age of 60 years, ranging from roughly 20 to 90. Findings and caveats of the study: No determination was made of the antigen specificity of the expanded peripheral T cells.

Only in-frame clones appear in the TCRdb table, and some are missing; sequencing was by immunoSEQ multiplex PCR. The sample has 70,000 or so clones; around 88% are singletons. To note about this clone: Its target is unknown.

V was shortened by 5 bases and J by 4 bases, with 8 bases between the two germline ends. Germline V lookup: CDR1 SGHAT, CDR2 FQNNGV. This CDR3 is built from 12 residues. The chain combines TRBV11-2 with TRBJ2-5; D might be TRBD1 (5 bases). The sequence was obtained from an adult with an advanced solid tumor such as melanoma, head and neck, liver or kidney cancer. This specimen was CD4+ or CD8+ T cells sorted from blood, taken in a trial of the OX40 agonist ivuxolimab. CDR3 in DNA: TGTGCCAGCAGCGTCCAGGGAGAGACCCAGTACTTC. Encoded protein: CASSVQGETQYF.